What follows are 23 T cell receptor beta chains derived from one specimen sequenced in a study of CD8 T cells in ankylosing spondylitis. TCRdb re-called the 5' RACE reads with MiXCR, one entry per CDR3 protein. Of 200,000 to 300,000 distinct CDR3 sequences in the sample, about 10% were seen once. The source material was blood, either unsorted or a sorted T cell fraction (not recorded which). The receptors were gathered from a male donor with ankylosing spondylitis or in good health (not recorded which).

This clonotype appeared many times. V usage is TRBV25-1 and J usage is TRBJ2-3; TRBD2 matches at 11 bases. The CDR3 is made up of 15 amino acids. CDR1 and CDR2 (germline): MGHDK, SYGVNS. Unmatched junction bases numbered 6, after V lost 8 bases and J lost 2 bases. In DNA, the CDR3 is TGTGCCAGCTCGGGACTAGCGGTCAACACAGATACGCAGTATTTT. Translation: CASSGLAVNTDTQYF.

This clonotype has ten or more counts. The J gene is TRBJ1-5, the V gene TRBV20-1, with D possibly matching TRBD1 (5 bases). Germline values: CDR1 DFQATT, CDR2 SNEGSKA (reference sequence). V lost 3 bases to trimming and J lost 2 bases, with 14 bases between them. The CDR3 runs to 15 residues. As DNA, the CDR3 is TGCAGTGCTAGTGAGCAGGACAAAGGCAATCAGCCCCAGCATTTT. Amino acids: CSASEQDKGNQPQHF.

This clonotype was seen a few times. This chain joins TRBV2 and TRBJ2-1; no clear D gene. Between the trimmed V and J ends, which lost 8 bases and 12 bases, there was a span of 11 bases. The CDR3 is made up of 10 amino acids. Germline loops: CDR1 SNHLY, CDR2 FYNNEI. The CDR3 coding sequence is TGTGCCAGCGGAGTGGATGCGCAGTTCTTC. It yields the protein CASGVDAQFF.

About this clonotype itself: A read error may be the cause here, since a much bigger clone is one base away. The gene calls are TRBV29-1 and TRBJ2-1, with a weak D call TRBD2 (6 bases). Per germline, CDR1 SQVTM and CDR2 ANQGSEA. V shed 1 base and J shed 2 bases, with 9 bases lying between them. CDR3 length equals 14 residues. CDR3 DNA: TGCAGCGTTGAAGGCGGGAATGCCTACAATGAGCAGTTCTTC. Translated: CSVEGGNAYNEQFF.

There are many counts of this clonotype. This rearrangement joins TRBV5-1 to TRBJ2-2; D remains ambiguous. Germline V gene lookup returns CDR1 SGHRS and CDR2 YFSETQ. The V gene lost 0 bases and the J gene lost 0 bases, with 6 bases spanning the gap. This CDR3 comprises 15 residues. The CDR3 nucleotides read TGCGCCAGCAGCTTGGAGGTCGCGAACACCGGGGAGCTGTTTTTT. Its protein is CASSLEVANTGELFF.

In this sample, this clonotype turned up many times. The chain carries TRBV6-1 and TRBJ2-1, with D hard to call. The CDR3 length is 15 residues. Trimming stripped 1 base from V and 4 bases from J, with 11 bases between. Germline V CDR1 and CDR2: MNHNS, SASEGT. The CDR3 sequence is CASSEGPIGYNEQFF. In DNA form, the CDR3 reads TGTGCCAGCAGTGAAGGGCCGATTGGGTACAATGAGCAGTTCTTC.

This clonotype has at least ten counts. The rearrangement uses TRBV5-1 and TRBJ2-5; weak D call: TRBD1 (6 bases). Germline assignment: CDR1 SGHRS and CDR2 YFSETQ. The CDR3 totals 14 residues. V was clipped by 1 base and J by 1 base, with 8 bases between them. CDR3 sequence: CASSLWTAQETQYF. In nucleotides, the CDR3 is TGCGCCAGCAGCTTGTGGACAGCCCAAGAGACCCAGTACTTC.

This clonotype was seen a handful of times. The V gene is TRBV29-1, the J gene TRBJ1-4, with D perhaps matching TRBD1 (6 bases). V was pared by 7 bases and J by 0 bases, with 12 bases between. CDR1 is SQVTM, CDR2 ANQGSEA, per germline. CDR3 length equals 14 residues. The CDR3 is CSGMGAATNEKLFF. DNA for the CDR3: TGCAGCGGGATGGGGGCGGCAACTAATGAAAAACTGTTTTTT.

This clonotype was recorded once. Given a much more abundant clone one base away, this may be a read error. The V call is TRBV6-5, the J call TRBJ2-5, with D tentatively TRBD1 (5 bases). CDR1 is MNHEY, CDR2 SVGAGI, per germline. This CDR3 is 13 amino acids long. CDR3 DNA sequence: TGTGCCAGCAGTTACGGCAGGGTAGAGGCCCAGTACTTC. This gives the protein CASSYGRVEAQYF.

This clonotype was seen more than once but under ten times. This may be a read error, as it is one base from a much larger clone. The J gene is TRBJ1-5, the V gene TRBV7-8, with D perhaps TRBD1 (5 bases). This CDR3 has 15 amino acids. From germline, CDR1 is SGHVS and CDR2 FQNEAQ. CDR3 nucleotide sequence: TGTGCCAACAGCCTGGGGACCCCTAGCAATCAGCCCCAGCATTTT. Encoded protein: CANSLGTPSNQPQHF.

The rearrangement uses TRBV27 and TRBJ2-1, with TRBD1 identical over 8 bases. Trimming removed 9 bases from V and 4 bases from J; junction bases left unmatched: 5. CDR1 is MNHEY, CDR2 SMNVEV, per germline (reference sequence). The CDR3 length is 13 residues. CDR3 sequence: CASTGGLYNEQFF. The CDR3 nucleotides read TGTGCCAGTACAGGGGGATTATACAATGAGCAGTTCTTC.

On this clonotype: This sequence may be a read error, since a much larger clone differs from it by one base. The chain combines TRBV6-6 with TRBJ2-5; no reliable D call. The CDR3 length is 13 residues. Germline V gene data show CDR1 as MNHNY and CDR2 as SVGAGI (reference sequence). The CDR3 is CANSYSERETQYF. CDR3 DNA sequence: TGTGCCAACAGTTACTCGGAGCGAGAGACCCAGTACTTC.

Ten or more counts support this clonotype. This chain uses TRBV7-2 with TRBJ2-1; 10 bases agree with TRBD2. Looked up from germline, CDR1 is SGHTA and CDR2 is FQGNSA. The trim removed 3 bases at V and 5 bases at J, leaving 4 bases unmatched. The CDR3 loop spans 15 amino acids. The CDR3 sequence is CASSLSGGANNEQFF. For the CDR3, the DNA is TGTGCCAGCAGCTTGAGCGGGGGGGCCAACAATGAGCAGTTCTTC.

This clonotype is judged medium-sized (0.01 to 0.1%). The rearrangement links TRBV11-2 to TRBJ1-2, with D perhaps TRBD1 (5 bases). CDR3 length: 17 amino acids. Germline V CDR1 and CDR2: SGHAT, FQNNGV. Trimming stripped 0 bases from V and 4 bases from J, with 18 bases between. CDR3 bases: TGTGCCAGCAGCTTAGATCCTAGGGGAACCCCACGCTATGGCTACACCTTC. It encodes CASSLDPRGTPRYGYTF.

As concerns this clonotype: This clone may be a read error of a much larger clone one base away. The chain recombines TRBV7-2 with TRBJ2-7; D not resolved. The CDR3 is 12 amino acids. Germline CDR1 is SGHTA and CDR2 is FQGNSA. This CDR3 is CACSVDFYEQYF. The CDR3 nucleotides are TGTGCCTGCAGCGTAGACTTCTACGAGCAGTACTTC.

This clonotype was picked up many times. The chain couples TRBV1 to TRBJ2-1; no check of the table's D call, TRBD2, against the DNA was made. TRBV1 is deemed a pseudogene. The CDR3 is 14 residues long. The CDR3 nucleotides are TGCACCAGCAGCCGACCTACTAGCATCAATGAGCAGTTCTTC. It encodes CTSSRPTSINEQFF.

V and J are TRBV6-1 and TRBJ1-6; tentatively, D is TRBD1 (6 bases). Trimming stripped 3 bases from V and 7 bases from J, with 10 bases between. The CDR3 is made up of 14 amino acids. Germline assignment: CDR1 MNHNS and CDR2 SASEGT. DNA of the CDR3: TGTGCCAGCAGTGACCCCGGACAGAATTCACCCCTCCACTTT. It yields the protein CASSDPGQNSPLHF.

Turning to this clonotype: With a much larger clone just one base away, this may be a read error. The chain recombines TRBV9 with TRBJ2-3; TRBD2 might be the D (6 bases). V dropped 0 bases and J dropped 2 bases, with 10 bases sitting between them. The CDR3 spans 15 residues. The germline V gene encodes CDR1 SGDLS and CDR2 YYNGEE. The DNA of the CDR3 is TGTGCCAGCAGCGTAGATCGGCGGGACACAGATACGCAGTATTTT. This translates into CASSVDRRDTDTQYF.

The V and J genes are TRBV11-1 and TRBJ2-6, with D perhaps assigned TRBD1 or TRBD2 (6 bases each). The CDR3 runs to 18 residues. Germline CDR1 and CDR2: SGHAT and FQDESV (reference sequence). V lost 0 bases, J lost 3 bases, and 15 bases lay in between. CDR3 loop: CASSLALKGGYGANVLTF. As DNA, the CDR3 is TGTGCCAGCAGCTTAGCCCTAAAGGGGGGATATGGGGCCAACGTCCTGACTTTC.

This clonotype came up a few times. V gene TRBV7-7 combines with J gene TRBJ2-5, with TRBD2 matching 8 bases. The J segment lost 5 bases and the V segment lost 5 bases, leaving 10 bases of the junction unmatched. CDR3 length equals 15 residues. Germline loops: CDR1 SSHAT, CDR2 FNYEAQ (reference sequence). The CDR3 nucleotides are TGTGCCAGCAGCGATCAGGCGGGGGGCAGCGAGACCCAGTACTTC. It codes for CASSDQAGGSETQYF.

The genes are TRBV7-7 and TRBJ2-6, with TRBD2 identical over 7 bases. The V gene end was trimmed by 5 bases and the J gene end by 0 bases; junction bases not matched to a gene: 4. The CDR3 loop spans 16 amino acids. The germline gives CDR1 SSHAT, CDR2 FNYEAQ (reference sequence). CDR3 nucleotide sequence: TGTGCCAGCAGCCCCGGCGGGAGCTCTGGGGCCAACGTCCTGACTTTC. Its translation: CASSPGGSSGANVLTF.

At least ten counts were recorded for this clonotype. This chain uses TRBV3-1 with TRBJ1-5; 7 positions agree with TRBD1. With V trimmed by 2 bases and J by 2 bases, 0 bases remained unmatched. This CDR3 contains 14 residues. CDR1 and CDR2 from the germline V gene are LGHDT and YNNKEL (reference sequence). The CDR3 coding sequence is TGTGCCAGCAGCCAACAGGGGGGCAATCAGCCCCAGCATTTT. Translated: CASSQQGGNQPQHF.

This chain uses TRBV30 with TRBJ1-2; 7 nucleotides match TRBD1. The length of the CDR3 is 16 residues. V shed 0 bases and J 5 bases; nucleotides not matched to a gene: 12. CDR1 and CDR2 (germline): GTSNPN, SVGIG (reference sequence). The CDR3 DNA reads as TGTGCCTGGAGTGTCACTCCGGGAGGGGGCAATTATGGCTACACCTTC. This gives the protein CAWSVTPGGGNYGYTF.